These 5 T cell receptor beta chains came from one sample sequenced in a study of PD-1 and CTLA-4 blockade in melanoma. The method was immunoSEQ multiplex PCR; TCRdb's version includes in-frame clones alone and lacks a portion of them. The table shows fewer than 20,000 clones, with over 65% occurring only once. This material consisted of CD8+ T cells from peripheral blood, taken before anti-PD-1 treatment. The receptors come from a human donor with melanoma.

This clone was detected once. The genes are TRBV5-4 and TRBJ2-7; 8 bases match TRBD1. The germline CDR1 and CDR2 sequences are SGHNT and YYREEE (reference sequence). Trimming at V came to 2 bases and at J to 5 bases, leaving 6 bases not matched to a gene. CDR3 length: 14 residues. DNA of the CDR3: TGTGCCAGCAGCTTCCCGGACAGGGCACACGAGCAGTACTTC. Translated: CASSFPDRAHEQYF.

CDR3 residues: CASSLAGGRPYEQYF. Written as DNA, the CDR3 is TGTGCCAGCAGCTTGGCCGGGGGGCGACCCTACGAGCAGTACTTC. The V and J genes are TRBV5-6 and TRBJ2-7, with D possibly being TRBD2 (7 bases). This CDR3 spans 15 amino acids. The V gene's germline CDR1 is SGHDT and CDR2 YYEEEE. V shed 0 bases and J shed 2 bases, with 12 bases lying between them.

V usage is TRBV6-5 and J usage is TRBJ2-6; either TRBD1 or TRBD2 may supply D (5 bases each). Deletions cut 4 bases from V and 2 bases from J, with 12 bases between. There are 16 residues in the CDR3. The V gene's germline CDR1 is MNHEY and CDR2 SVGAGI. The CDR3 DNA sequence: TGTGCCAGCAGTTGGGACCTTTCGGCTGGGGCCAACGTCCTGACTTTC. Encoded protein: CASSWDLSAGANVLTF.

This clone is a singleton in its sample. V and J are TRBV6-6 and TRBJ1-1, with D unclear. Between the trimmed V and J ends, which lost 9 bases and 6 bases, there was a span of 11 bases. The germline V gene has CDR1 MNHNY and CDR2 SVGAGI (reference sequence). CDR3 length: 11 residues. The DNA of the CDR3 is TGTGCCAGTCTGCGGGTTCCTGAAGCTTTCTTT. Translating it yields CASLRVPEAFF.

This chain links TRBV6-2 or TRBV6-3 with TRBJ2-7, with D possibly being TRBD1 or TRBD2 (5 bases each). The CDR3 has 17 amino acids. Germline V gene data show CDR1 as MNHEY and CDR2 as SVGEGT. V was pared by 2 bases and J by 4 bases, with 21 bases between. CDR3 loop: CASSYPDRPGPIYEQYF. CDR3 coding DNA: TGTGCCAGCAGTTACCCTGACCGGCCGGGACCGATATACGAGCAGTACTTC.